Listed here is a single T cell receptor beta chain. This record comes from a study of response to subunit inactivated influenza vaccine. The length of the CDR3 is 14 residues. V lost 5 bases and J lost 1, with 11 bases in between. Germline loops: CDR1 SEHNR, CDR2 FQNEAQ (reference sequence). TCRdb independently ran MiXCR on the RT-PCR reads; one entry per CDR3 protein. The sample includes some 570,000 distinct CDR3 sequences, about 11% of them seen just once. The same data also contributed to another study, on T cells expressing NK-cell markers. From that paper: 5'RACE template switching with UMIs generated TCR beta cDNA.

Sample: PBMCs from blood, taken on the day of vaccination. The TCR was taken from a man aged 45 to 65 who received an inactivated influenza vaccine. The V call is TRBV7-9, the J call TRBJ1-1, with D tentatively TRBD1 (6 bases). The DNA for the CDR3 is TGTGCCAGCAGCCGAAGGGGGAGGAACACTGAAGCTTTCTTT. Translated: CASSRRGRNTEAFF.